Included here is one T cell receptor beta chain sequence, with context. What it binds is unknown. V lost 0 bases to trimming and J lost 4 bases; unmatched junction nucleotides: 12. Germline V gene sequence: CDR1 SGHRS, CDR2 YFSETQ. The CDR3 runs 18 residues. Quantitative 5'-RACE with molecular barcodes produced the TCR beta libraries. TCRdb fed the 5' RACE reads into MiXCR, producing one record per CDR3 protein. The sample lists 670,000 or so distinct CDR3 sequences, over 15% occurring once. The data originate from a study of CD8 T cells in ankylosing spondylitis. Study findings and constraints: Significantly higher representation of disease-linked clones was reported for matched ankylosing spondylitis synovial fluid. Both synovial fluid and blood in reactive arthritis had previously been reported to carry some motif variants. There was a TCR beta motif, made of 7 or 8 highly homologous variants, that appeared characteristic of ankylosing spondylitis blood. Relatively rare in peripheral blood, disease-linked clones were also CD8+.

This receptor was obtained from a male donor with ankylosing spondylitis. Sequences were obtained from blood, either unsorted or a sorted T cell fraction (not recorded which). The chain has TRBV5-1 and TRBJ2-7; the match to TRBD2 covers 11 bases. This CDR3 reads CASSLVAGGPGTLYEQYF. The CDR3 nucleotides are TGCGCCAGCAGCTTGGTAGCGGGAGGGCCGGGCACCTTGTACGAGCAGTACTTC.